This entry describes one T cell receptor (beta chain). Its antigen is not known. PCR of TCRalpha and TCRbeta cDNA was nested, with two rounds of approximately 17 and 9 cycles. One entry per CDR3 protein, without DNA, is what TCRdb gives after re-calling the 5' RACE reads. The repertoire table contains a few hundred thousand distinct CDR3 sequences. This specimen comes from a study of monozygotic twins with inflammatory bowel disease. Findings and caveats of the study: Distinct T cell subtypes could not be told apart. Nothing supported a single strong signal or clonotype that was associated with IBD.

This CDR3 has 14 amino acids. The source material was blood. This chain uses TRBV12-3 or TRBV12-4 with TRBJ2-7. The receptor was isolated from a human donor with ulcerative colitis or Crohn's disease, or a healthy co-twin of an affected twin (not recorded which). The CDR3 protein is CASSFPVGSREQYF.